This entry lists 8 T cell receptor beta chains sequenced from one sample in a study of blood T cell repertoires in COVID-19. The protocol was immunoSEQ multiplex PCR, while the TCRdb copy is restricted to in-frame clones and leaves out a portion. This sample has about 120,000 clones, with 70% to 85% found just once. The sequenced sample consisted of peripheral blood. The receptors here all came from a human donor with acute or convalescent COVID-19. The donor label of this sample is uncertain.

The V and J genes are TRBV5-1 and TRBJ1-1, with 11 bases identical to TRBD1. V shed 2 bases, J shed 1 base, and the junction held 4 bases outside the gene matches. CDR1 SGHRS and CDR2 YFSETQ come from the germline V gene. The length of the CDR3 is 16 residues. DNA of the CDR3: TGCGCCAGCAGCTTTCAGGACAGGGGGCGGAACACTGAAGCTTTCTTT. It is translated as CASSFQDRGRNTEAFF.

V usage is TRBV19 and J usage is TRBJ2-5; 7 nucleotides align to TRBD1. Looked up from germline, CDR1 is LNHDA and CDR2 is SQIVND (reference sequence). With 5 bases clipped from V and 5 bases from J, the junction kept 11 bases outside the gene matches. The CDR3 totals 15 residues. The CDR3 bases are TGTGCCAGTAGTGACACAGGGGCGGTTGGGGAGACCCAGTACTTC. It translates to CASSDTGAVGETQYF.

The rearrangement links TRBV19 to TRBJ1-2, with a tentative D call TRBD1 (6 bases). In germline, CDR1 is LNHDA, CDR2 SQIVND (reference sequence). The ends were cut back, 5 bases at V and 4 bases at J, with 11 bases in the middle. This CDR3 has 13 residues. CDR3 bases: TGTGCCAGTAGTGTAGGGACAATCTATGGCTACACCTTC. Translating it yields CASSVGTIYGYTF.

This clone was picked up a small number of times. The sample contains more than one DNA sequence encoding this CDR3. This chain uses TRBV2 with TRBJ1-5, with 9 positions matching TRBD1. V lost 7 bases, J lost 1 base, and 2 bases stayed unmatched. Germline CDR1 and CDR2: SNHLY and FYNNEI. The CDR3 consists of 14 residues. For the CDR3, the DNA is TGTGCCAGCACAGGACAGGGGAGCAATCAGCCCCAGCATTTT. It specifies CASTGQGSNQPQHF.

This sequence joins TRBV7-3 and TRBJ2-2, with D tentatively TRBD1 (6 bases). The V and J ends lost 7 bases and 6 bases respectively, with 18 bases between them. CDR1 is SGHTA, CDR2 FQGTGA, per germline. The CDR3 extends over 15 amino acids. The DNA for the CDR3 is TGTGCCAGCACCCCCACAGGGTTCACGGCCGGGGAGCTGTTTTTT. This encodes CASTPTGFTAGELFF.

V usage is TRBV12-3 or TRBV12-4 and J usage is TRBJ1-2, with 7 bases matching TRBD1. The CDR3 is 13 amino acids. After removal of 5 bases from V and 7 bases from J, the junction contained 7 bases not matched to a gene. The CDR3 DNA follows: TGTGCCAGCAGTCCAGACAGGGTGACTGGCTACACCTTC. Its translation: CASSPDRVTGYTF.

The gene calls are TRBV28 and TRBJ2-3; 10 bases are shared with TRBD1. The CDR3 covers 16 residues. With V trimmed by 5 bases and J by 3 bases, 8 bases remained unmatched. Germline assignment: CDR1 MDHEN and CDR2 SYDVKM. CDR3 bases: TGTGCCAGCAGTAAATGGACAGGGGGTCGGACAGATACGCAGTATTTT. Its translation is CASSKWTGGRTDTQYF.

This clone was seen only once. The CDR3 bases are TGTGCCAGCAGCTCCGGTGTAGCGGGGGGTACTGATACGCAGTATTTT. Residues: CASSSGVAGGTDTQYF. The V gene is TRBV11-3, the J gene TRBJ2-3; 10 bases map to TRBD2. J was trimmed by 6 bases and V by 4 bases; bases with no gene match: 10. The CDR3 runs to 16 residues. Germline V gene lookup returns CDR1 SGHNT and CDR2 YENEEA.